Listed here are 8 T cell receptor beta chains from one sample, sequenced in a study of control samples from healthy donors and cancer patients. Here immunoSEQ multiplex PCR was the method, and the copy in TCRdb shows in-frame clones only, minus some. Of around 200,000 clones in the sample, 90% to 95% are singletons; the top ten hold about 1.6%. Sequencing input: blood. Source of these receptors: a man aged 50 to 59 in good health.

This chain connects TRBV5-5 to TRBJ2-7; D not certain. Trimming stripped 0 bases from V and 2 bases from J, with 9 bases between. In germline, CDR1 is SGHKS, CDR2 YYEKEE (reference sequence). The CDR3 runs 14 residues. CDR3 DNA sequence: TGTGCCAGCAGCTTGGAAGGGCTTACCTACGAGCAGTACGTC. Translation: CASSLEGLTYEQYV.

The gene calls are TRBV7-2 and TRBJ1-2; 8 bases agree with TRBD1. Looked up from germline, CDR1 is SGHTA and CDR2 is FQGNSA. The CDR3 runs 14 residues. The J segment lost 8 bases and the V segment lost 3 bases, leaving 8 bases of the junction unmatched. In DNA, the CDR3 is TGTGCCAGCAGCTTTGACAGGGGACGGTACGGCTACACCTTC. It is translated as CASSFDRGRYGYTF.

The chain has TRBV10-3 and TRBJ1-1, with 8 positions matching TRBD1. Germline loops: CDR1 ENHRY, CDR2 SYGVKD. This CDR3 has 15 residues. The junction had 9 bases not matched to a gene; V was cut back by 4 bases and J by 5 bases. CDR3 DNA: TGTGCCATCAGTGCCCTGGACAGGGACAGAACTGAAGCTTTCTTT. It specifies CAISALDRDRTEAFF.

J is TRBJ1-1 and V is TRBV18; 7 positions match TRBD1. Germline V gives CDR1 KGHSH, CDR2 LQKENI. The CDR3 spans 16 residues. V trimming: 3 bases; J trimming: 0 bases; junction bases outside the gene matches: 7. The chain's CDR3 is CASSPVDTGVNTEAFF. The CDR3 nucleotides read TGTGCCAGCTCACCCGTAGACACAGGGGTGAACACTGAAGCTTTCTTT. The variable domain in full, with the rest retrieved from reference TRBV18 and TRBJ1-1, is NAGVMQNPRHLVRRRGQEARLRCSPMKGHSHVYWYRQLPEEGLKFMVYLQKENIIDESGMPKERFSAEFPKEGPSILRIQQVVRGDSAAYFCASSPVDTGVNTEAFFGQGTRLTVV.

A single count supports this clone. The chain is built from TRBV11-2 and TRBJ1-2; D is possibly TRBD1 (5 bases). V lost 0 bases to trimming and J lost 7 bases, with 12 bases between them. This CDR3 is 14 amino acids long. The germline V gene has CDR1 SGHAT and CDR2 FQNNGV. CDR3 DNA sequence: TGTGCCAGCAGCTTAGACCCGGGGACGGTTGGCTACACCTTC. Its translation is CASSLDPGTVGYTF.

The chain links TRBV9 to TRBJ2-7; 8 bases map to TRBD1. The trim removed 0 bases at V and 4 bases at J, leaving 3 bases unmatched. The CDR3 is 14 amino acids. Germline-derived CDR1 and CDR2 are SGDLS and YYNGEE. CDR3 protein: CASSVAGGVYEQYF. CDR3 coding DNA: TGTGCCAGCAGCGTAGCAGGGGGCGTATACGAGCAGTACTTC.

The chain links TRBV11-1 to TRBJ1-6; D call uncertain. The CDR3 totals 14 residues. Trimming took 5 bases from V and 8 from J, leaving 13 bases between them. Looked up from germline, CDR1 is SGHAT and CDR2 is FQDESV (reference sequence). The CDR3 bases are TGTGCCAGCAGCCTAATTGGGGAAGATTCACCCCTCCACTTT. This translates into CASSLIGEDSPLHF.

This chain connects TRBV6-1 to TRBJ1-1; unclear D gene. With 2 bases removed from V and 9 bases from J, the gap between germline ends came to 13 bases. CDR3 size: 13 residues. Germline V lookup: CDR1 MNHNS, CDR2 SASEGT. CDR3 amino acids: CASSEFLSQQAFF. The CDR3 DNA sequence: TGTGCCAGCAGTGAATTTTTGTCTCAGCAAGCTTTCTTT.